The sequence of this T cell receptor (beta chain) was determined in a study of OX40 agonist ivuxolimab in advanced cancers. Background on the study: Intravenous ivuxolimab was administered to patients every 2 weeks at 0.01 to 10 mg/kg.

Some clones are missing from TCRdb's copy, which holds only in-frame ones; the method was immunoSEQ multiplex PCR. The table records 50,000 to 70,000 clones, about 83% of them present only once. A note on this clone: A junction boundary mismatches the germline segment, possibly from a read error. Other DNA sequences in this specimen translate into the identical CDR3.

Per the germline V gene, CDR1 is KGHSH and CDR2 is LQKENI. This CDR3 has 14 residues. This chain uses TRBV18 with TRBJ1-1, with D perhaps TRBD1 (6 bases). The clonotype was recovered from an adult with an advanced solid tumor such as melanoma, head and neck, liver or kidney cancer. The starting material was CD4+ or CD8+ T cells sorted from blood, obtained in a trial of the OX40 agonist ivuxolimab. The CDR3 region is CASSGQRMNTEAFF. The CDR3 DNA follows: TGTGCCAGCTCCGGACAGAGGATGAACACTGAGGCTTTCTTT.